These 8 T cell receptor beta chains were all obtained from the same sample, sequenced in a study of blood T cell repertoires in COVID-19. Produced via immunoSEQ multiplex PCR; TCRdb's table is partial and in-frame only. This table holds a few hundred thousand clones, 82% found once. Sequenced input: peripheral blood. The receptor source for this set is a woman aged 18-29 years with acute or convalescent COVID-19.

The chain combines TRBV12-3 or TRBV12-4 with TRBJ2-7; TRBD1 matches 7 bases. This CDR3 has 13 amino acids. V was pared by 6 bases and J by 4 bases, with 6 bases of the junction left unmatched. In DNA, the CDR3 is TGTGCCAGCAGGGAAGGGACAGTTTACGAGCAGTACTTC. It translates to CASREGTVYEQYF.

This clone was seen once. The chain employs TRBV18 and TRBJ1-1; D is ambiguous. CDR1 and CDR2 from the germline V gene are KGHSH and LQKENI. The V end was cut by 3 bases, the J end by 1 base, with 18 bases between. The CDR3 has 17 residues. For the CDR3, the DNA is TGTGCCAGCTCACCGATGGAGGGAGCGCCCTCGAACACTGAAGCTTTCTTT. It codes for CASSPMEGAPSNTEAFF.

The gene calls are TRBV28 and TRBJ2-7; TRBD1 agrees at 7 bases. The CDR3 runs 14 residues. With 6 bases clipped from V and 8 bases from J, the junction kept 13 bases outside the gene matches. CDR1 is MDHEN, CDR2 SYDVKM, per germline. The CDR3 reads CASRSQGPGVQQYF. The CDR3 nucleotides read TGTGCCAGCAGGTCACAGGGGCCAGGGGTACAGCAGTACTTC.

This clone showed up just a few times. The gene calls are TRBV4-3 and TRBJ2-7; a weak D match, TRBD2 (6 bases). The CDR3 extends over 16 amino acids. Per the germline V gene, CDR1 is LGHNA and CDR2 is YSLEER. The V end was cut by 0 bases, the J end by 0 bases, with 12 bases between. The CDR3 is CASSQDGRGSSYEQYF. The CDR3 DNA is TGCGCCAGCAGCCAAGATGGACGGGGGAGCTCCTACGAGCAGTACTTC.

The chain links TRBV28 to TRBJ1-1; weak D call: TRBD1 (6 bases). CDR1 and CDR2 (germline): MDHEN, SYDVKM. The CDR3 runs 17 residues. Trimming shortened V by 5 bases and J by 1 base, and 20 bases separated the two germline ends. The DNA for the CDR3 is TGTGCCAGCAGTGATCTCGAGCTAAGGGGGAGGAACACTGAAGCTTTCTTT. Translating it yields CASSDLELRGRNTEAFF.

This sequence joins TRBV6-5 and TRBJ1-1; D ambiguous. The germline V gene has CDR1 MNHEY and CDR2 SVGAGI. The V gene lost 6 bases and the J gene lost 4 bases, with 12 bases spanning the gap. This CDR3 is 13 amino acids long. CDR3 in amino acids: CASRFFGSTEAFF. CDR3 DNA sequence: TGTGCCAGCAGATTCTTCGGGTCCACTGAAGCTTTCTTT.

The chain uses TRBV3-1 (or the pseudogene TRBV3-2) and TRBJ1-5; D is ambiguous. The CDR3 consists of 16 residues. The V end was cut by 1 base, the J end by 6 bases, with 16 bases between. CDR1 is LGHDT, CDR2 YNNKEL, per germline (reference sequence). The CDR3 DNA reads as TGTGCCAGCAGCCAAGGTTTGGTGTATTACGGTCAGCCCCAGCATTTT. Protein sequence: CASSQGLVYYGQPQHF.

V and J are TRBV18 and TRBJ2-1; D gene ambiguous. The CDR3 is made up of 16 amino acids. Trimming removed 1 base at V and 0 bases at J, with 10 bases between. The germline V gene encodes CDR1 KGHSH and CDR2 LQKENI. Here the CDR3 DNA reads TGTGCCAGCTCACCACTCGTGGGCAGCTCCTACAATGAGCAGTTCTTC. Translating gives CASSPLVGSSYNEQFF.